The 3 T cell receptor beta chains below all came from one sample that was sequenced in a study of cytotoxic CD8 clonotypes in ibrutinib-treated CLL. Clones were sequenced by immunoSEQ multiplex PCR, and TCRdb holds only the in-frame ones, with some missing. This sample yields hundreds of thousands of clones, of which around four fifths are seen a single time; about 6.3% belongs to the top ten. The material sequenced was PBMCs, taken before ibrutinib treatment. The source of these receptors is a human donor with chronic lymphocytic leukemia.

Written as DNA, the CDR3 is TGTGCCAGCAGCCAAGGAGCGTGGCTGAGCACAGATACGCAGTATTTT. It codes for CASSQGAWLSTDTQYF. The chain combines TRBV14 with TRBJ2-3; no clear D gene. Trimming removed 1 base at V and 0 bases at J, with 11 bases between. Germline-derived CDR1 and CDR2 are SGHDN and FVKESK. The CDR3 runs to 16 residues. Drawing the rest from reference TRBV14 and TRBJ2-3, the complete variable domain is EAGVTQFPSHSVIEKGQTVTLRCDPISGHDNLYWYRRVMGKEIKFLLHFVKESKQDESGMPNNRFLAERTGGTYSTLKVQPAELEDSGVYFCASSQGAWLSTDTQYFGPGTRLTVL.

The table lists this clone with a count of one. In nucleotides, the CDR3 is TGTGCCAGCAGCTTTCGCGGGAAAAGGGACGAGCAGTACTTC. This sequence encodes CASSFRGKRDEQYF. The rearrangement links TRBV7-8 to TRBJ2-7; possible D gene TRBD2, 6 bases. The CDR3 spans 14 residues. Trimming cost V 3 bases and J 5 bases, with 14 bases left between them. From germline, CDR1 is SGHVS and CDR2 FQNEAQ.

The chain has TRBV6-6 and TRBJ1-2; 7 bases match TRBD1. CDR1 is MNHNY and CDR2 is SVGAGI in the germline V gene (reference sequence). The CDR3 spans 13 residues. V gave up 6 bases and J gave up 2 bases; unmatched junction bases: 3. Here the CDR3 DNA reads TGTGCCAGCAGAACAGGGGAGAACTATGGCTACACCTTC. It translates to CASRTGENYGYTF.